This TCR beta chain was observed in a study of T-cell reconstitution after alpha-beta-depleted transplantation in children. The TCRbeta library was prepared with unique molecular identifiers. TCRdb processed the PCR reads anew with MiXCR; each CDR3 protein has one entry. The sample includes almost 600,000 distinct CDR3 sequences, 20% to 30% of them seen just once. Germline V lookup: CDR1 SGHVS, CDR2 FNYEAQ. With 0 bases removed from V and 4 bases from J, the gap between germline ends came to 13 bases. The CDR3 is made up of 15 amino acids. Study-wide points: T-cell counts and diversity at one year post-transplant came mainly from newly produced T cells. Reportedly, only several hundred clones from non-depleted graft cells drove alpha-beta T-cell counts at about two months. From surviving recipient T cells and thymic progenitors came the high day-60 TCRbeta diversity observed in some patients.

As concerns this clonotype: Its antigen is undetermined.

V usage is TRBV7-6 and J usage is TRBJ2-7; D is possibly TRBD1 or TRBD2 (5 bases each). The source is a boy in the first two years of life with Wiskott-Aldrich syndrome, due to receive a stem cell transplant. The sequencing here drew on PBMCs, taken before TCRalphabeta/CD19-depleted stem cell transplant. The DNA of the CDR3 is TGTGCCAGCAGCTTAGCGCCCGGGGCCGGATACGAGCAGTACTTC. Amino acid sequence: CASSLAPGAGYEQYF.